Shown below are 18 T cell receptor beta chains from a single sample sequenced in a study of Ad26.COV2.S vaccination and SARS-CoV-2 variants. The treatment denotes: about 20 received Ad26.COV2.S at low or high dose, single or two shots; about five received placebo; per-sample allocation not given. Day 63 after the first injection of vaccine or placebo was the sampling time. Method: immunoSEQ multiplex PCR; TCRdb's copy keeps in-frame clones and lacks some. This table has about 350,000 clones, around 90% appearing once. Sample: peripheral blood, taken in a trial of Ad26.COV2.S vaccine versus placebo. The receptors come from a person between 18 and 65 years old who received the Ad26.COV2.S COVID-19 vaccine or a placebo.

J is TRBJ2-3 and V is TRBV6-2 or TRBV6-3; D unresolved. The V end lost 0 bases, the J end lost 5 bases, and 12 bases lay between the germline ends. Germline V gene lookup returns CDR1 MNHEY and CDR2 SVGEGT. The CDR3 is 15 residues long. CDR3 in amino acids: CASSYSATRGDTQYF. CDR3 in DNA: TGTGCCAGCAGTTACTCAGCAACTCGCGGAGATACGCAGTATTTT.

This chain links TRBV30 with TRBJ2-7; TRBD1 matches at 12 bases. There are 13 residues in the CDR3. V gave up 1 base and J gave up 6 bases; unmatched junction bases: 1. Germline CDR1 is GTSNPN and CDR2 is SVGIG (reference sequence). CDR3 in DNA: TGTGCCTGGAGTGGGGACAGGGGGCGCGAGCAGTACTTC. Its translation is CAWSGDRGREQYF. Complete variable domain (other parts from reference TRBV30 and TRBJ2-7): SQTIHQWPATLVQPVGSPLSLECTVEGTSNPNLYWYRQAAGRGLQLLFYSVGIGQISSEVPQNLSASRPQDRQFILSSKKLLLSDSGFYLCAWSGDRGREQYFGPGTRLTVT.

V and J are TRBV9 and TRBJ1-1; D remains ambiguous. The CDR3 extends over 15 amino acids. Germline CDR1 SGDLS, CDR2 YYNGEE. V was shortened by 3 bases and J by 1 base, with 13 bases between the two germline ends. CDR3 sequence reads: CASSAPEDGNTEAFF. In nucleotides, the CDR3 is TGTGCCAGCAGCGCCCCTGAGGACGGGAACACTGAAGCTTTCTTT.

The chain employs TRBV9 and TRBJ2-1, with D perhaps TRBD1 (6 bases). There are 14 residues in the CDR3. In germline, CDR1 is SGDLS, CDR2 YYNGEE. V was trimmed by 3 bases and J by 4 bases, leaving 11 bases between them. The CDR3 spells CASSERTVYNEQFF. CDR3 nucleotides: TGTGCCAGCAGCGAAAGGACAGTATACAATGAGCAGTTCTTC.

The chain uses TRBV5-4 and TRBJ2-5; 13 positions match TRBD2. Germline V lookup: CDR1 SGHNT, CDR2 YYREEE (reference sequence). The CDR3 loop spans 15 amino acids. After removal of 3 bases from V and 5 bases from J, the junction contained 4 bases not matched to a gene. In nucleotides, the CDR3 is TGTGCCAGCAGCTCGACTAGCGGGGGGCTCGAGACCCAGTACTTC. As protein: CASSSTSGGLETQYF.

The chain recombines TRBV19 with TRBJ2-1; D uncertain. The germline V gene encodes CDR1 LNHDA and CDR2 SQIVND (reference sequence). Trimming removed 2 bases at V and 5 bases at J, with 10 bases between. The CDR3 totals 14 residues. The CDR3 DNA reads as TGTGCCAGTAGTATAAATATTCGGAACAATGAGCAGTTCTTC. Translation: CASSINIRNNEQFF.

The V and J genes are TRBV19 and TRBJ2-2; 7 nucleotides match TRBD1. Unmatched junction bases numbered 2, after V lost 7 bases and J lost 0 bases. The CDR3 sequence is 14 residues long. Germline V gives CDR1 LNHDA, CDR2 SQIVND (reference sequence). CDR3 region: CASTGTANTGELFF. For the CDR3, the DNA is TGTGCCAGTACTGGGACAGCGAACACCGGGGAGCTGTTTTTT.

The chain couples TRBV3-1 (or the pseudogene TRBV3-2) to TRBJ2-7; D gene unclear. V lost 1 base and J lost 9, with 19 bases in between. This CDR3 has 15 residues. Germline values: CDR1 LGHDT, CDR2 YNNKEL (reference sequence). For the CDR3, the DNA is TGTGCCAGCAGCCAAGGGGCCTCTCACAAAGCCAGGCAGTACTTC. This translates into CASSQGASHKARQYF.

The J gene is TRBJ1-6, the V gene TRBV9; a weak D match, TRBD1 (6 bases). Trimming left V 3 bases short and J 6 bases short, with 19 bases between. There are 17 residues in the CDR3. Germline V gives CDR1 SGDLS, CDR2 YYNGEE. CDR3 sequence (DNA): TGTGCCAGCAGCGCGGAGGGACACCCAGCGGTTAATTCACCCCTCCACTTT. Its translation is CASSAEGHPAVNSPLHF.

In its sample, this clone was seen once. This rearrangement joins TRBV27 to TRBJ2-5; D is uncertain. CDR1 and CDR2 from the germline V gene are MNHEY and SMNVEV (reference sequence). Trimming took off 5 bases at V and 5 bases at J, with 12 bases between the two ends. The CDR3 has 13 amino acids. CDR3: CASSPPSEETQYF. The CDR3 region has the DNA TGTGCCAGCAGTCCTCCCTCCGAGGAGACCCAGTACTTC.

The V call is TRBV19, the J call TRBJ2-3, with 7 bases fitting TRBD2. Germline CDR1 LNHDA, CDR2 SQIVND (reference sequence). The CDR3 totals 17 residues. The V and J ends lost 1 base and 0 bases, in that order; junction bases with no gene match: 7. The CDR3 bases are TGTGCCAGTAGTATAGTGGCTAGCGGTTCTAGCACAGATACGCAGTATTTT. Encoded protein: CASSIVASGSSTDTQYF.

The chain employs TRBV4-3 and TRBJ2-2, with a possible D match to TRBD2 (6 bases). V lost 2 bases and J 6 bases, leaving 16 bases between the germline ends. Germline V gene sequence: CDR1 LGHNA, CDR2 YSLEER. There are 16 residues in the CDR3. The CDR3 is CASSQRLVFPAGELFF. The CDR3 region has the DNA TGCGCCAGCAGCCAAAGACTAGTATTCCCCGCCGGGGAGCTGTTTTTT.

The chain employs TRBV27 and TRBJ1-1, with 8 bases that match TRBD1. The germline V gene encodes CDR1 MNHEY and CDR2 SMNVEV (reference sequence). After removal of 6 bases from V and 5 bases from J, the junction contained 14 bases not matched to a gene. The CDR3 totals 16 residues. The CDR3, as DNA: TGTGCCAGCAGCAGGACAGGGCTCGGTATGGGGACTGAAGCTTTCTTT. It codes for CASSRTGLGMGTEAFF.

Here the CDR3 DNA reads TGCGCCAGCAGCTTCGATCGGTCTTATGGCTACACCTTC. Protein product: CASSFDRSYGYTF. The chain combines TRBV5-1 with TRBJ1-2; D is uncertain. The CDR3 runs to 13 residues. Germline lookup yields CDR1 SGHRS and CDR2 YFSETQ. Trimming took off 2 bases at V and 5 bases at J, with 10 bases between the two ends.

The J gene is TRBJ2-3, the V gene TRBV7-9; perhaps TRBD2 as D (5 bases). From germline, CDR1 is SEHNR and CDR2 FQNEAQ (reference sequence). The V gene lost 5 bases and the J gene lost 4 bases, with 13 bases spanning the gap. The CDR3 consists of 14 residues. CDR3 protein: CASSPGLLSDTQYF. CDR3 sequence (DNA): TGTGCCAGCAGCCCTGGACTGTTATCAGATACGCAGTATTTT.

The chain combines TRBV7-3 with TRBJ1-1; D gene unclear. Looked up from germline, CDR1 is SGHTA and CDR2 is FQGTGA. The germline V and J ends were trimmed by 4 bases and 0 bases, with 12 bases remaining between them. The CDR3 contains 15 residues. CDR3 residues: CASSSQGHLNTEAFF. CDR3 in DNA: TGTGCCAGCAGCTCACAAGGGCACCTGAACACTGAAGCTTTCTTT.

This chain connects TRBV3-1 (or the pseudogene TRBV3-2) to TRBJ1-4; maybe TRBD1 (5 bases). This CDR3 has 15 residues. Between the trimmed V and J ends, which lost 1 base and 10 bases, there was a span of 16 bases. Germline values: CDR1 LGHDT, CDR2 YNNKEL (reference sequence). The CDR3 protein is CASSQGDGPLTKLFF. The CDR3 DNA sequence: TGTGCCAGCAGCCAAGGGGACGGACCCTTAACAAAACTGTTTTTT.

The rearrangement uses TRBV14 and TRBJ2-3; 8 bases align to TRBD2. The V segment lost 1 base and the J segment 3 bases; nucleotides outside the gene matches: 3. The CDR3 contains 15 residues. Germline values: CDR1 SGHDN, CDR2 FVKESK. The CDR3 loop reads CASSQAAGVTDTQYF. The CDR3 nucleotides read TGTGCCAGCAGCCAAGCAGCGGGAGTTACAGATACGCAGTATTTT.